Listed here are 18 T cell receptor beta chains from one sample, sequenced in a study of identical twins. TCRdb reprocessed the 5' RACE reads with MiXCR, giving one entry per CDR3 protein. The sample has hundreds of thousands of distinct CDR3 sequences; over 8% are singletons. Input material: memory (CD45RO+) T cells sorted from blood. The receptors derive from a woman between 18 and 29 years old in good health.

This clonotype was picked up many times. The chain carries TRBV5-1 and TRBJ1-5, with a weak D call TRBD1 (5 bases). The CDR3 is made up of 14 amino acids. V was cut by 0 bases and J by 2 bases, with 6 bases left in between. The germline CDR1 and CDR2 sequences are SGHRS and YFSETQ. The CDR3 region has the DNA TGCGCCAGCAGCTTGGGGGACGGCAATCAGCCCCAGCATTTT. Translation gives CASSLGDGNQPQHF.

The chain recombines TRBV10-3 with TRBJ1-3; 8 nucleotides line up with TRBD1. There are 16 residues in the CDR3. In germline, CDR1 is ENHRY, CDR2 SYGVKD. The J segment lost 0 bases and the V segment lost 2 bases, leaving 3 bases of the junction unmatched. CDR3 loop: CAISEGRGLSGNTIYF. CDR3 nucleotides: TGTGCCATCAGTGAGGGCAGGGGGCTCTCTGGAAACACCATATATTTT.

Only a few counts were recorded for this clonotype. The J gene is TRBJ2-1, the V gene TRBV7-9; D remains ambiguous. The CDR3 extends over 14 amino acids. Looked up from germline, CDR1 is SEHNR and CDR2 is FQNEAQ (reference sequence). The V gene lost 5 bases and the J gene lost 7 bases, with 15 bases spanning the gap. The CDR3: CASSPPNALNEQFF. The CDR3, as DNA: TGTGCCAGCAGCCCACCGAATGCCTTAAATGAGCAGTTCTTC.

In this sample, this clonotype turned up a few times. V and J are TRBV6-1 and TRBJ2-5; D may correspond to TRBD1 or TRBD2 (5 bases each). The V end was cut by 8 bases, the J end by 3 bases, with 19 bases between. Germline loops: CDR1 MNHNS, CDR2 SASEGT. The CDR3 sequence is 15 residues long. The CDR3 region has the DNA TGTGCCAGCCACGCGCATCCGGGGCGAGAAGAGACCCAGTACTTC. Protein sequence: CASHAHPGREETQYF.

This clonotype was seen only a few times. The V gene is TRBV6-2 or TRBV6-3, the J gene TRBJ2-1, with 12 bases identical to TRBD2. Germline trimming cut 6 bases from V and 1 base from J; bases unmatched to any gene: 19. Germline V gene sequence: CDR1 MNHEY, CDR2 SVGEGT. This CDR3 spans 21 amino acids. This CDR3 reads CASSSRFRTSGDTGSYNEQFF. Here the CDR3 DNA reads TGTGCCAGCAGCTCTAGATTTAGGACTAGCGGGGATACCGGGTCCTACAATGAGCAGTTCTTC.

This clonotype was found a few times. The chain carries TRBV12-3 or TRBV12-4 and TRBJ1-1, with TRBD1 as a possible D gene (5 bases). The V end was cut by 5 bases, the J end by 4 bases, with 11 bases between. This CDR3 is built from 13 residues. CDR3 in amino acids: CASSPGRPTEAFF. The CDR3 nucleotides are TGTGCCAGCAGTCCGGGACGACCCACTGAAGCTTTCTTT.

This clonotype was recorded many times. The chain couples TRBV7-2 to TRBJ2-3; D might be TRBD2 (5 bases). This CDR3 is built from 15 residues. V was cut by 0 bases and J by 4 bases, with 11 bases left in between. From germline, CDR1 is SGHTA and CDR2 FQGNSA. The CDR3 nucleotides are TGTGCCAGCAGCTTAGCGCCGGGGTCTTCAGATACGCAGTATTTT. This translates into CASSLAPGSSDTQYF.

In this sample, this clonotype turned up a few times. V usage is TRBV11-2 and J usage is TRBJ2-1; tentative D call: TRBD1 (6 bases). V lost 0 bases and J lost 1, with 19 bases in between. The germline V gene encodes CDR1 SGHAT and CDR2 FQNNGV. The CDR3 covers 19 residues. In nucleotides, the CDR3 is TGTGCCAGCAGCTTAGACAGGGGATCGGCGTTGCCATCCTACAATGAGCAGTTCTTC. Its translation is CASSLDRGSALPSYNEQFF.

V usage is TRBV4-1 and J usage is TRBJ2-5; TRBD2 matches at 8 bases. Losses at the gene ends were 2 bases for V and 5 bases for J; bases not matched to a gene: 13. CDR1 and CDR2 (germline): MGHRA, YSYEKL. The CDR3 totals 17 residues. The CDR3 region has the DNA TGCGCCAGCAGCCAATCGAGCGGGCGGGGGGCCCGGGAGACCCAGTACTTC. Amino acids: CASSQSSGRGARETQYF.

This clonotype was counted ten times or more. The chain employs TRBV5-5 and TRBJ1-2, with D possibly TRBD1 on 6 matching bases. V was shortened by 0 bases and J by 8 bases, with 23 bases between the two germline ends. The CDR3 has 17 amino acids. Germline CDR1 is SGHKS and CDR2 is YYEKEE (reference sequence). CDR3 bases: TGTGCCAGCAGCTTGGCGGAAGGGACATTCTCTGGTGAAGGCTACACCTTC. Its protein product is CASSLAEGTFSGEGYTF. Filled out from reference TRBV5-5 and TRBJ1-2, the complete variable domain reads DAGVTQSPTHLIKTRGQQVTLRCSPISGHKSVSWYQQVLGQGPQFIFQYYEKEERGRGNFPDRFSARQFPNYSSELNVNALLLGDSALYLCASSLAEGTFSGEGYTFGSGTRLTVV.

This clonotype was seen more than once but under ten times. The chain joins TRBV21-1 to TRBJ2-1; the table assigns TRBD1, which was not confirmed against the DNA. TRBV21-1 is termed a pseudogene. The CDR3 totals 17 residues. The CDR3 loop reads CASSKVGDRTRYEEQFF. The CDR3 nucleotides read TGTGCCAGCAGCAAAGTAGGGGACCGGACGAGGTACGAGGAGCAGTTCTTC.

The chain carries TRBV27 and TRBJ1-5, with D tentatively TRBD1 (6 bases). V lost 5 bases to trimming and J lost 1 base, with 18 bases between them. This CDR3 has 17 amino acids. Germline V lookup: CDR1 MNHEY, CDR2 SMNVEV (reference sequence). For the CDR3, the DNA is TGTGCCAGCAGTAAAACAGGGAGTCCGATAAGCAATCAGCCCCAGCATTTT. This sequence encodes CASSKTGSPISNQPQHF.

This clonotype has ten or more counts. The CDR3 DNA reads TGCGCCAGCAGCTTCGCCGATATAGGACTAGGGAGGCATGAGCAGTTCTTC. Residues: CASSFADIGLGRHEQFF. The chain has TRBV5-1 and TRBJ2-1; TRBD2 matches 7 bases. V lost 2 bases and J lost 8; bases outside the gene matches: 16. Germline V gene lookup returns CDR1 SGHRS and CDR2 YFSETQ. This CDR3 has 17 amino acids.

The chain recombines TRBV5-5 with TRBJ2-7; D is undetermined. This CDR3 comprises 15 residues. Trimming pared 0 bases from V and 2 bases from J, leaving 12 bases between. Looked up from germline, CDR1 is SGHKS and CDR2 is YYEKEE (reference sequence). CDR3 DNA sequence: TGTGCCAGCAGCTTGGCCGCAGTAGACCCCTACGAGCAGTACTTC. The encoded protein is CASSLAAVDPYEQYF. The variable domain in full, completed from reference TRBV5-5 and TRBJ2-7, reads DAGVTQSPTHLIKTRGQQVTLRCSPISGHKSVSWYQQVLGQGPQFIFQYYEKEERGRGNFPDRFSARQFPNYSSELNVNALLLGDSALYLCASSLAAVDPYEQYFGPGTRLTVT.

This clonotype was seen a few times. J is TRBJ2-7 and V is TRBV6-6; D ambiguous. V was shortened by 5 bases and J by 9 bases, with 11 bases between the two germline ends. CDR3 length: 11 amino acids. Germline V gene lookup returns CDR1 MNHNY and CDR2 SVGAGI (reference sequence). The CDR3 nucleotides read TGTGCCAGCAGTCCGGCGTTCGGGCAGTACTTC. Its translation: CASSPAFGQYF.

The chain recombines TRBV20-1 with TRBJ2-1; 11 bases match TRBD1. Germline CDR1 and CDR2: DFQATT and SNEGSKA (reference sequence). The V gene end was trimmed by 6 bases and the J gene end by 4 bases; junction bases not matched to a gene: 2. This CDR3 has 13 amino acids. The CDR3 protein is CSAGQGGYNEQFF. The CDR3 coding sequence is TGCAGTGCGGGACAGGGGGGATACAATGAGCAGTTCTTC.

This clonotype was found a few times. V usage is TRBV7-2 and J usage is TRBJ2-5; D remains ambiguous. Germline values: CDR1 SGHTA, CDR2 FQGNSA. V lost 5 bases, J lost 4 bases, and 8 bases lay in between. This CDR3 has 12 amino acids. CDR3 coding DNA: TGTGCCAGCAGCCCCGCTCTAGAGACCCAGTACTTC. Translating gives CASSPALETQYF.

This clonotype was observed a handful of times. The chain employs TRBV7-8 and TRBJ2-1; TRBD2 is a possible D gene (5 bases). Germline CDR1 and CDR2: SGHVS and FQNEAQ. This CDR3 region has 11 residues. Trimming left V 5 bases short and J 10 bases short, with 9 bases between. CDR3 bases: TGTGCCAGCAGCAAGGACTCCGAGCAGTTCTTC. It encodes CASSKDSEQFF. The whole variable domain, remainder taken from reference TRBV7-8 and TRBJ2-1, is GAGVSQSPRYKVAKRGQDVALRCDPISGHVSLFWYQQALGQGPEFLTYFQNEAQLDKSGLPSDRFFAERPEGSVSTLKIQRTQQEDSAVYLCASSKDSEQFFGPGTRLTVL.